A selection of T cell receptor beta chains follows, all from one sample in a study of blood T cell repertoires in COVID-19. The repertoire was sequenced with immunoSEQ multiplex PCR; TCRdb's copy has only in-frame clones and lacks some. The sample has hundreds of thousands of clones, almost 90% seen once. The specimen was PBMCs or T cells enriched from blood (not recorded which). The origin of the receptors is a woman aged 45-65 years with acute COVID-19. The CDR3 runs from the conserved cysteine through the conserved F or W. The D gene is left open where the match is weak. Size values are once, few and many counts, or a class for expanded clones, and some rows have none.

clone_size d_call j_call v_call cdr3_nt cdr3_aa
once TRBD2 TRBJ2-3 TRBV19 TGTGCCAGTAGCCTAGCGGGTCGTCGTAGCACAGATACGCAGTATTTT CASSLAGRRSTDTQYF
- TRBD1 TRBJ1-1 TRBV14 TGTGCCAGCAGCCCGGGACAGGGGCTGGAGACTGAAGCTTTCTTT CASSPGQGLETEAFF
- - TRBJ2-4 TRBV6-5 TGTGCCAGTACAAAGGGAGGGGGAGCCAAAAACATTCAGTACTTC CASTKGGGAKNIQYF
- TRBD1 TRBJ1-5 TRBV28 TGTGCCAGCAGTTGGGGACAGGGGGCATGGCAGCCCCAGCATTTT CASSWGQGAWQPQHF
- - TRBJ2-1 TRBV14 TGTGCCAGCAGCCAATCGTACAATGAGCAGTTCTTC CASSQSYNEQFF
- TRBD2 TRBJ2-1 TRBV5-1 TGCGCCAGCAGCTTGACTAGCGGGGCCAATGAGCAGTTCTTC CASSLTSGANEQFF
- TRBD1 TRBJ1-5 TRBV18 TGTGCCAGCTCACCGACAGGGGGGAATCAGCCCCAGCATTTT CASSPTGGNQPQHF
- TRBD1 TRBJ1-4 TRBV19 TGTGCCAGTAGTACCTCCCAGACAGGGGGAAGCGAAAAACTGTTTTTT CASSTSQTGGSEKLFF
- - TRBJ1-2 TRBV5-1 TGCGCCAGCAGCTTGTCGGGGAACTATGGCTACACCTTC CASSLSGNYGYTF
once - TRBJ1-1 TRBV7-8 TGTGCCAGCAGCTTAGCGGGCCGGCGGGGCTTCTTCGCTGAAGCTTTCTTT CASSLAGRRGFFAEAFF